What follows describes a single T cell receptor (beta chain). Its antigen is unknown. This sample stems from a study of cytomegalovirus exposure and HLA in healthy donors. Study outcomes and limitations: A later analysis associated 16,951 TCR beta sequences with HLA alleles at a 0.05 false discovery rate. Associated with cytomegalovirus, according to the listing, were 150 to 200 TCR beta chains.

PCR amplification relied on 60 Vbeta primers (plus 13 Jbeta primers). Authors' data handling: A later analysis counted 70 million to 85 million unique TCR beta chains, some 12 million shared. Assay used: immunoSEQ multiplex PCR; TCRdb lists only in-frame clones, some missing. V, J and clone size are those of that table, while D and trimming were read from the DNA. The data hold about 140,000 clones, with about 79% observed a single time. Healthy donors of bone marrow made up the group. This CDR3 comprises 13 residues. V lost 2 bases, J lost 4 bases, and 9 bases lay in between. CDR1 SGHRS and CDR2 YFSETQ come from the germline V gene.

This chain links TRBV5-1 with TRBJ1-1, with D possibly matching TRBD1 (5 bases). The receptor was derived from a woman in her twenties or thirties in good health and CMV-seronegative. The material sequenced was PBMCs. This CDR3 reads CASSFIRATEAFF. For the CDR3, the DNA is TGCGCCAGCAGCTTCATCAGGGCCACTGAAGCTTTCTTT.